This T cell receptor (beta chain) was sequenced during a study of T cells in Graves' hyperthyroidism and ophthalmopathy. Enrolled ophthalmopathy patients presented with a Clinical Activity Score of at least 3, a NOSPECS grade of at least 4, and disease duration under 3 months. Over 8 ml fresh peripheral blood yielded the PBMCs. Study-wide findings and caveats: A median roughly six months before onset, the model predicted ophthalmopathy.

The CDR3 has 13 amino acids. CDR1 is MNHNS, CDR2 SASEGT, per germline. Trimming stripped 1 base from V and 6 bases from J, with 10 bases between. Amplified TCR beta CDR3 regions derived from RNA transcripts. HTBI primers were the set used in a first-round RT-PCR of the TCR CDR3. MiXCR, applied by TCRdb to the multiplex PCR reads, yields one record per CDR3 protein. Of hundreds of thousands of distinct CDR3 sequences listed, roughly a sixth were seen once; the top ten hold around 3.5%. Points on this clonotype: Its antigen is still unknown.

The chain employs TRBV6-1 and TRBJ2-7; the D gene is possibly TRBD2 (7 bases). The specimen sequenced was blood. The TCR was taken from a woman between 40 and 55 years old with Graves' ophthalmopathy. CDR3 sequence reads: CASSEGGGLEQYF. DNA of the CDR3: TGTGCCAGCAGTGAAGGGGGGGGGCTCGAGCAGTACTTC.